The source of this TCR beta chain is a study of T-cell reconstitution after alpha-beta-depleted transplantation in children (dated by TCRdb to the mid-2010s). Some background on the complete study: Using TCR repertoire profiling, the study quantitatively followed how T-cell immune reconstitution unfolded in children after TCRalphabeta/CD19-depleted allogeneic hematopoietic cell transplantation.

This clonotype was detected ten times or more. Its antigen is currently not known. No base-level quality is on record; no much larger clone is a single base apart. Preparation of the library involved PCR. For sequencing, an Illumina HiSeq 2500 was employed. Molecular barcoding was employed in the preparation of TCR libraries, with unique molecular identifiers being used to normalize TCRbeta repertoire quantification. TCRdb's own reprocessing of the public reads used fastp at Q25 and MiXCR and kept productive beta chains. When rows share a CDR3 protein, they turn into one entry using the most common DNA and genes. In this sample the table shows around 370,000 distinct CDR3 sequences, 10% of which occur a single time. Approximately 2.3% of the sample lies in the top ten. The sequencing used PBMCs from the stem cell graft donor, collected from the stem cell graft. The origin of this receptor is a human donor who donated a stem cell graft to a child with acute lymphoblastic leukemia.

For the CDR3, the sequence is CASSSSSPYNEQFF. The DNA sequence is TGCGCCAGCAGCAGTTCATCTCCCTACAATGAGCAGTTCTTC. This chain joins TRBV5-1 to TRBJ2-1; the D gene assignment is ambiguous. Including cysteine and phenylalanine, the CDR3 has 14 amino acids. This entry keeps only the CDR3 DNA: 42 bases, framed from base 1. The germline V gene supplies CDR1 SGHRS and CDR2 YFSETQ. Trimming costs V 4 bases and J 2 bases, and their ends lie 10 bases apart.